The T cell receptor (beta chain) described here comes from a study of blood T cell repertoires in COVID-19. In the original processing: Reference gene primer amplification gave nucleated cell count estimates. Repertoires were generated with immunoSEQ multiplex PCR, while TCRdb's copy carries only in-frame clones and drops some. V and J calls and clone size are given by that table; D and trimming were obtained from the DNA. The data contain approximately 270,000 clones, approximately 83% of them singletons. Ages ranged from roughly 18 to 100 years, with residence in around 24 US areas. Researchers sorted participants into cohorts using their self-reported clinical history. This clonotype originated in a woman in her 50s who had recovered from COVID-19. Sequencing used PBMCs or T cells enriched from blood (not recorded which).

Here the CDR3 reads CASSSQGASTDTQYF. CDR3 DNA sequence: TGTGCCAGCAGCTCTCAGGGGGCTAGCACAGATACGCAGTATTTT. The chain recombines TRBV5-8 with TRBJ2-3; TRBD1 agrees at 8 bases. Germline CDR1 SGHTS, CDR2 YDEGEE. There are 15 residues in the CDR3. V dropped 3 bases and J dropped 0; count of bases not matched to a gene: 3. The variable domain in full, with the rest retrieved from reference TRBV5-8 and TRBJ2-3, is EAGVTQSPTHLIKTRGQQATLRCSPISGHTSVYWYQQALGLGLQFLLWYDEGEERNRGNFPPRFSGRQFPNYSSELNVNALELEDSALYLCASSSQGASTDTQYFGPGTRLTVL.